This entry concerns a single T cell receptor (beta chain). Trimming removed 4 bases at V and 5 bases at J, with 14 bases between. The CDR3 is 14 amino acids. CDR1 is SGHNT, CDR2 YYREEE, per germline (reference sequence). These data are taken from a study of patients and donors after allogeneic stem cell transplantation. TCRdb used MiXCR to reprocess the RT-PCR reads, holding one entry per CDR3 protein. The table lists about 960,000 distinct CDR3 sequences, over 15% of them singletons. The chain couples TRBV5-4 to TRBJ2-3; D may match TRBD1 or TRBD2 (5 bases each). The sample comprised blood, either unsorted or a sorted T cell fraction (not recorded which). The sequence was obtained from a human donor who was either an allogeneic HSCT recipient or a stem cell or donor lymphocyte infusion donor (not recorded which). It is not recorded whose cells these are; they may come from a transplant donor. The CDR3 protein is CASSPSEGRDTQYF. CDR3 DNA sequence: TGTGCCAGCAGCCCCTCTGAGGGGCGAGATACGCAGTATTTT. The full variable domain, completed using reference TRBV5-4 and TRBJ2-3, is ETGVTQSPTHLIKTRGQQVTLRCSSQSGHNTVSWYQQALGQGPQFIFQYYREEENGRGNFPPRFSGLQFPNYSSELNVNALELDDSALYLCASSPSEGRDTQYFGPGTRLTVL.